Listed below are T cell receptor beta chains from one sample, sequenced in a study of T-cell memory formation after mild COVID-19. Using its own MiXCR run on the 5' RACE reads, TCRdb lists one record per CDR3 protein. This table has 390,000 or so distinct CDR3 sequences, about 15% appearing once. Sequences were obtained from PBMCs or a T cell subset sorted from them (not recorded which). These receptors all stem from a man aged 18 to 30 who had mild COVID-19 (a few samples of this study predate the infection). Cell type and time point are not known. Both conserved end residues are part of each CDR3. A D gene is named only where the DNA matches it firmly. Clone sizes are given selectively: once, few, many, or a class where the clone is expanded.

CDR3 length: 15; clone size: NA; V gene: TRBV7-3; J gene: TRBJ2-1; D gene: TRBD1; CDR3 DNA: TGTGCCAGCAGTCTTACAGGGGATCTGGGCAATGAGCAGTTCTTC; CDR3 protein: CASSLTGDLGNEQFF
CDR3 length: 13; clone size: many; V gene: TRBV28; J gene: TRBJ1-2; D gene: NA; CDR3 DNA: TGTGCCAGCAGTTTATCGAATGCGGATGGCTACACCTTC; CDR3 protein: CASSLSNADGYTF
CDR3 length: 15; clone size: once; V gene: TRBV20-1; J gene: TRBJ2-3; D gene: NA; CDR3 DNA: TGCAGTGCTAGCTTACGGGGGGCTAGCACAGATACGCAGTATTTT; CDR3 protein: CSASLRGASTDTQYF
CDR3 length: 18; clone size: NA; V gene: TRBV11-2; J gene: TRBJ2-3; D gene: NA; CDR3 DNA: TGTGCCAGCAGCTCCCCATCCTTGGCGGGGGCTCACACAGATACGCAGTATTTT; CDR3 protein: CASSSPSLAGAHTDTQYF
CDR3 length: 18; clone size: few; V gene: TRBV12-1; J gene: TRBJ2-5; D gene: NA; CDR3 DNA: TGTGCCAGCAGCTTCGGGACTAGCGGTTCTTCCTCGGGAGAGACCCAGTACTTC; CDR3 protein: CASSFGTSGSSSGETQYF
CDR3 length: 16; clone size: many; V gene: TRBV5-1; J gene: TRBJ1-1; D gene: TRBD1; CDR3 DNA: TGCGCCAGCAGCTGGGGGGACAGGGGGCCTAACACTGAAGCTTTCTTT; CDR3 protein: CASSWGDRGPNTEAFF
CDR3 length: 15; clone size: NA; V gene: TRBV7-9; J gene: TRBJ1-6; D gene: TRBD1; CDR3 DNA: TGTGCCAGCAGCCGCACTGACAGGGATTATTCACCCCTCCACTTT; CDR3 protein: CASSRTDRDYSPLHF
CDR3 length: 13; clone size: NA; V gene: TRBV7-2; J gene: TRBJ1-1; D gene: NA; CDR3 DNA: TGTGCCAGCAGCTTAGTAGAGGCGCAAATAGCTTTTTTT; CDR3 protein: CASSLVEAQIAFF
CDR3 length: 13; clone size: NA; V gene: TRBV20-1; J gene: TRBJ2-3; D gene: NA; CDR3 DNA: TGCAGTGCTGGCAGGGAGGAGAGAGATACGCAGTATTTT; CDR3 protein: CSAGREERDTQYF
CDR3 length: 15; clone size: few; V gene: TRBV7-9; J gene: TRBJ2-2; D gene: NA; CDR3 DNA: TGTGCCAGCAGCTTTCAGCATGGGTGGACCGGGGAGCTGTTTTTT; CDR3 protein: CASSFQHGWTGELFF
CDR3 length: 16; clone size: few; V gene: TRBV3-2; J gene: TRBJ2-5; D gene: NA; CDR3 DNA: TGTGCCAGCAGCGACCGACAGGGCCCCTATCAAGAGACCCAGTACTTC; CDR3 protein: CASSDRQGPYQETQYF
CDR3 length: 13; clone size: NA; V gene: TRBV7-9; J gene: TRBJ1-2; D gene: NA; CDR3 DNA: TGTGCCAGCAACCCCGCCGGTAACTATGGCTACACCTTC; CDR3 protein: CASNPAGNYGYTF
CDR3 length: 13; clone size: NA; V gene: TRBV12-3/TRBV12-4; J gene: TRBJ1-4; D gene: NA; CDR3 DNA: TGTGCCAGCAGCCTTGGGAATAATGAAAAACTGTTTTTT; CDR3 protein: CASSLGNNEKLFF
CDR3 length: 12; clone size: NA; V gene: TRBV20-1; J gene: TRBJ2-3; D gene: NA; CDR3 DNA: TGCAGTGCCCCGATAGTGGTAGATACGCAGTATTTT; CDR3 protein: CSAPIVVDTQYF
CDR3 length: 11; clone size: few; V gene: TRBV11-2; J gene: TRBJ2-7; D gene: NA; CDR3 DNA: TGTGCCAGCAGCGTAGAGTACGAGCAGTACTTC; CDR3 protein: CASSVEYEQYF
CDR3 length: 13; clone size: NA; V gene: TRBV12-3/TRBV12-4; J gene: TRBJ1-3; D gene: NA; CDR3 DNA: TGTGCCAGCAGTAAGGGGGACGGAAACACCATATATTTT; CDR3 protein: CASSKGDGNTIYF
CDR3 length: 16; clone size: NA; V gene: TRBV5-1; J gene: TRBJ2-2; D gene: NA; CDR3 DNA: NA; CDR3 protein: CARVPRAVRTPGSCFF
CDR3 length: 15; clone size: NA; V gene: TRBV7-9; J gene: TRBJ2-5; D gene: NA; CDR3 DNA: TGTGCCAGCAGCTTGGCAATGGGGGGTGGAGAGACCCAGTACTTC; CDR3 protein: CASSLAMGGGETQYF
CDR3 length: 13; clone size: NA; V gene: TRBV7-8; J gene: TRBJ2-5; D gene: NA; CDR3 DNA: TGTGACAGCAGCTTAGTCCCGAGGGAGACCCAGTACTTC; CDR3 protein: CDSSLVPRETQYF
CDR3 length: 17; clone size: many; V gene: TRBV4-2; J gene: TRBJ2-7; D gene: TRBD1; CDR3 DNA: TGTGCCAGCAGCCAAGTGTCGGGACAGGGAGGAACCTACGAGCAGTACTTC; CDR3 protein: CASSQVSGQGGTYEQYF
CDR3 length: 14; clone size: many; V gene: TRBV5-1; J gene: TRBJ2-2; D gene: NA; CDR3 DNA: TGCGCCAGCAGCTTAGGGACTAACACCGGGGAGCTGTTTTTT; CDR3 protein: CASSLGTNTGELFF
CDR3 length: 13; clone size: few; V gene: TRBV27; J gene: TRBJ2-7; D gene: NA; CDR3 DNA: TGTGCCAGCGGGTTGGGACTCCCCTACGAGCAGTACTTC; CDR3 protein: CASGLGLPYEQYF
CDR3 length: 13; clone size: NA; V gene: TRBV18; J gene: TRBJ2-7; D gene: NA; CDR3 DNA: TGTGCCAGCTCTTTGGCTATAAACTACGAGCAGTACTTC; CDR3 protein: CASSLAINYEQYF
CDR3 length: 13; clone size: NA; V gene: TRBV6-5; J gene: TRBJ2-1; D gene: NA; CDR3 DNA: TGTGCCAACGGGGGTCTAGAGTACAATGAGCAGTTCTTC; CDR3 protein: CANGGLEYNEQFF
CDR3 length: 17; clone size: NA; V gene: TRBV29-1; J gene: TRBJ1-3; D gene: NA; CDR3 DNA: TGCAGCGTTGCAAAGAGAGCGACAGGAAGCTCTGGAAACACCATATATTTT; CDR3 protein: CSVAKRATGSSGNTIYF
CDR3 length: 12; clone size: NA; V gene: TRBV28; J gene: TRBJ2-5; D gene: NA; CDR3 DNA: TGTGCCAGCCTGGGGAAGCAAGAGACCCAGTACTTC; CDR3 protein: CASLGKQETQYF
CDR3 length: 18; clone size: few; V gene: TRBV2; J gene: TRBJ2-1; D gene: TRBD2; CDR3 DNA: TGTGCCAGCAGTGAAGCCCATTACCTAGCGGGGTACTACAATGAGCAGTTCTTC; CDR3 protein: CASSEAHYLAGYYNEQFF
CDR3 length: 15; clone size: NA; V gene: TRBV27; J gene: TRBJ2-5; D gene: NA; CDR3 DNA: TGTGCCAGCAGACTACAGCGAAGGTTCCACGAGACCCAGTACTTC; CDR3 protein: CASRLQRRFHETQYF
CDR3 length: 15; clone size: NA; V gene: TRBV5-1; J gene: TRBJ1-1; D gene: TRBD1; CDR3 DNA: TGCGCCAGCAGCTTTGGGGACAGGCCGAACACTGAAGCTTTCTTT; CDR3 protein: CASSFGDRPNTEAFF
CDR3 length: 12; clone size: NA; V gene: TRBV6-6; J gene: TRBJ2-4; D gene: NA; CDR3 DNA: TGTGCCAGCGGAAAACAGGAAAACATTCAGTACTTC; CDR3 protein: CASGKQENIQYF
CDR3 length: 17; clone size: NA; V gene: TRBV7-9; J gene: TRBJ2-7; D gene: NA; CDR3 DNA: TGTGCCAGCAGCACCGCGGGACGAGGGTTCTCTTCCTACGAGCAGTACTTC; CDR3 protein: CASSTAGRGFSSYEQYF
CDR3 length: 13; clone size: NA; V gene: TRBV6-5; J gene: TRBJ2-1; D gene: TRBD2; CDR3 DNA: TGTGCCAGCAGTTATAGCGGGGGCTATGAGCAGTTCTTC; CDR3 protein: CASSYSGGYEQFF
CDR3 length: 15; clone size: few; V gene: TRBV7-6; J gene: TRBJ2-3; D gene: NA; CDR3 DNA: TGTGCCAGCAGCTTAGCGCGCGCCTTATCAGATACGCAGTATTTT; CDR3 protein: CASSLARALSDTQYF
CDR3 length: 16; clone size: NA; V gene: TRBV19; J gene: TRBJ2-3; D gene: NA; CDR3 DNA: TGTGCCAGTAGTATAGATACGGTCTCCAGGCCAGATACGCAGTATTTT; CDR3 protein: CASSIDTVSRPDTQYF
CDR3 length: 15; clone size: few; V gene: TRBV27; J gene: TRBJ1-1; D gene: TRBD1; CDR3 DNA: TGTGCCAGCAGTTTAGGACAGGGGGCATGGACTGAAGCTTTCTTT; CDR3 protein: CASSLGQGAWTEAFF
CDR3 length: 17; clone size: few; V gene: TRBV12-3/TRBV12-4; J gene: TRBJ2-3; D gene: TRBD2; CDR3 DNA: TGTGCCAGCAGTTTACCCTCTAGCGGGGGGCTGTGGGATACGCAGTATTTT; CDR3 protein: CASSLPSSGGLWDTQYF